Each of the 17 T cell receptor beta chains below was sequenced from the same sample in a study of CD8 T cells in ankylosing spondylitis. TCRdb re-called the 5' RACE reads with MiXCR, one entry per CDR3 protein. Of some 85,000 distinct CDR3 sequences listed, approximately 8.9% were seen once; the top ten hold under 35%. Their specific antigens are unknown. Whole-study findings and limits: Seemingly characteristic of ankylosing spondylitis blood was a TCR beta motif consisting of fewer than 10 highly homologous variants.

Sequenced material: blood, either unsorted or a sorted T cell fraction (not recorded which). The source is a male donor with ankylosing spondylitis.

This chain connects TRBV10-1 to TRBJ2-7; tentatively, D is TRBD2 (6 bases). Germline V lookup: CDR1 WNHNN, CDR2 SYGVQD (reference sequence). CDR3 length: 13 amino acids. V lost 9 bases and J lost 0, with 12 bases in between. CDR3 in amino acids: CASSAGPSYEQYV. CDR3 nucleotides: TGCGCCAGTTCAGCGGGCCCCTCCTACGAGCAGTACGTC.

This clonotype was seen a few times. The rearrangement links TRBV7-8 to TRBJ2-3; D remains unclear. From germline, CDR1 is SGHVS and CDR2 FQNEAQ. The CDR3 spans 14 residues. The V gene lost 5 bases and the J gene lost 1 base, with 10 bases spanning the gap. The CDR3: CASSLSAGTDTQYF. In DNA, the CDR3 is TGTGCCAGCAGCCTGTCGGCAGGCACAGATACGCAGTATTTT.

CDR3: CASSLEGRYTEAFF. CDR3 sequence (DNA): TGTGCCAGCAGCTTAGAAGGACGGTACACTGAAGCTTTCTTT. The chain couples TRBV11-2 to TRBJ1-1, with D hard to call. This CDR3 spans 14 amino acids. Germline lookup yields CDR1 SGHAT and CDR2 FQNNGV. Trimming pared 0 bases from V and 3 bases from J, leaving 8 bases between.

The chain is built from TRBV5-1 and TRBJ2-7; D not certain. Germline CDR1 and CDR2: SGHRS and YFSETQ. The CDR3 has 13 residues. Trimming removed 2 bases at V and 3 bases at J, with 9 bases between. For the CDR3, the DNA is TGCGCCAGCAGCTTAGTGACCGGCTACGAGCAGTACTTC. Residues: CASSLVTGYEQYF.

This clonotype has ten or more counts. V gene TRBV15 combines with J gene TRBJ1-2, with 10 bases lining up with TRBD1. CDR3 size: 17 residues. The V gene's germline CDR1 is LNHNV and CDR2 YYDKDF (reference sequence). The J segment lost 3 bases and the V segment lost 5 bases, leaving 12 bases of the junction unmatched. The CDR3 is CATSGDLGTGAYYGYTF. The CDR3 DNA reads as TGTGCCACCAGCGGCGACCTAGGGACAGGGGCATACTATGGCTACACCTTC.

This clonotype was found many times. This sequence joins TRBV24-1 and TRBJ1-1; D remains ambiguous. Germline-derived CDR1 and CDR2 are KGHDR and SFDVKD. The CDR3 totals 11 residues. V was pared by 5 bases and J by 4 bases, with 4 bases between. CDR3: CATSGGTEAFF. Here the CDR3 DNA reads TGTGCCACCAGTGGGGGCACTGAAGCTTTCTTT.

This clonotype was observed many times. The chain couples TRBV5-5 to TRBJ2-7; D is unclear. Deletions cut 0 bases from V and 4 bases from J, with 5 bases between. The CDR3 contains 12 residues. The germline V gene has CDR1 SGHKS and CDR2 YYEKEE (reference sequence). CDR3 protein: CASSLVGYEQYF. In nucleotides, the CDR3 is TGTGCCAGCAGCTTGGTAGGTTACGAGCAGTACTTC.

The gene calls are TRBV24-1 and TRBJ2-1; a possible D gene is TRBD2 (5 bases). The CDR3 runs to 13 residues. The V and J ends lost 8 bases and 6 bases respectively, with 13 bases between them. The germline gives CDR1 KGHDR, CDR2 SFDVKD. Here the CDR3 reads CATNTAGSNEQFF. The CDR3, as DNA: TGTGCCACCAATACTGCGGGCAGCAATGAGCAGTTCTTC.

A few counts support this clonotype. The chain carries TRBV4-1 and TRBJ2-3; 7 bases are a match to TRBD1. The CDR3 length is 14 residues. Germline V gene lookup returns CDR1 MGHRA and CDR2 YSYEKL. V lost 5 bases, J lost 4 bases, and 6 bases stayed unmatched. CDR3 protein: CASSNQGVADTQYF. The CDR3 DNA sequence: TGCGCCAGCAGCAACCAGGGGGTAGCAGATACGCAGTATTTT.

Note on this clonotype: Since a much larger clone is just one base distant, this may be a read error. Likely a read error: the CDR3 ends without its conserved phenylalanine or tryptophan. Because the CDR3's place on the DNA is in doubt, the DNA is left out and the CDR3 is given as listed by TCRdb. V and J are TRBV21-1 and TRBJ1-6; the table assigns TRBD1, which was not confirmed against the DNA. TRBV21-1 has pseudogene status. Including both end residues, the CDR3 is 19 amino acids long. CDR3 residues: CASSKGFQGAGSYNSPLHL.

This clonotype has a count of ten or more. The rearrangement uses TRBV20-1 and TRBJ1-1, with 10 bases fitting TRBD1. Unmatched junction bases numbered 5, after V lost 0 bases and J lost 1 base. The germline V gene has CDR1 DFQATT and CDR2 SNEGSKA (reference sequence). The CDR3 is made up of 16 amino acids. CDR3 nucleotide sequence: TGCAGTGCTAGAGATGGAGGACAGGGGGGGAACACTGAAGCTTTCTTT. Its translation: CSARDGGQGGNTEAFF.

The CDR3 bases are TGTGCCAGCAGCCAAGATAATACCGGGACAGGGGGCTATGGCTACACCTTC. Translation gives CASSQDNTGTGGYGYTF. This chain links TRBV14 with TRBJ1-2, with 11 bases matching TRBD1. Germline V gene sequence: CDR1 SGHDN, CDR2 FVKESK. Losses at the gene ends were 0 bases for V and 4 bases for J; bases not matched to a gene: 7. This CDR3 region has 17 residues. The full variable domain, completed using reference TRBV14 and TRBJ1-2, is EAGVTQFPSHSVIEKGQTVTLRCDPISGHDNLYWYRRVMGKEIKFLLHFVKESKQDESGMPNNRFLAERTGGTYSTLKVQPAELEDSGVYFCASSQDNTGTGGYGYTFGSGTRLTVV.

Sample share makes this clonotype large. The chain employs TRBV6-2 or TRBV6-3 and TRBJ2-2; 7 nucleotides align to TRBD2. Germline V gene lookup returns CDR1 MNHEY and CDR2 SVGEGT. The CDR3 is 15 amino acids. With V trimmed by 8 bases and J by 4 bases, 10 bases remained unmatched. The CDR3, as DNA: TGTGCCAGCCTACGGTGGGGGGGAAGCACCGGGGAGCTGTTTTTT. Protein product: CASLRWGGSTGELFF.

This clonotype showed up many times. The V call is TRBV29-1, the J call TRBJ1-4; D not certain. Germline V CDR1 and CDR2: SQVTM, ANQGSEA. V lost 8 bases to trimming and J lost 7 bases, with 17 bases between them. The CDR3 totals 13 residues. DNA for the CDR3: TGCAGCTCAACGGACCCGGGCGGTGAAAAACTGTTTTTT. Amino acids: CSSTDPGGEKLFF. The whole variable domain, remainder taken from reference TRBV29-1 and TRBJ1-4, is SAVISQKPSRDICQRGTSLTIQCQVDSQVTMMFWYRQQPGQSLTLIATANQGSEATYESGFVIDKFPISRPNLTFSTLTVSNMSPEDSSIYLCSSTDPGGEKLFFGSGTQLSVL.

This clonotype was found a few times. J is TRBJ2-7 and V is TRBV11-1; TRBD2 agrees at 7 bases. Germline V gene sequence: CDR1 SGHAT, CDR2 FQDESV (reference sequence). Germline trimming cut 1 base from V and 7 bases from J; bases unmatched to any gene: 25. This CDR3 has 20 amino acids. CDR3 residues: CASSLVVRPVGAGAAGEQYF. The CDR3 DNA sequence: TGTGCCAGCAGCTTAGTGGTCCGGCCCGTAGGTGCGGGAGCGGCTGGAGAGCAGTACTTC.

The V call is TRBV7-9, the J call TRBJ1-2; weak D call: TRBD1 (5 bases). Germline CDR1 SEHNR, CDR2 FQNEAQ (reference sequence). V lost 5 bases to trimming and J lost 3 bases, with 19 bases between them. The CDR3 is 16 residues long. Written as DNA, the CDR3 is TGTGCCAGCAGCCGATTTTCCGGGGGTAACGACTATGGCTACACCTTC. Amino acids: CASSRFSGGNDYGYTF.

This clonotype was seen ten or more times. The rearrangement uses TRBV2 and TRBJ1-1; D unresolved. Trimming stripped 7 bases from V and 3 bases from J, with 9 bases between. Germline V gene data show CDR1 as SNHLY and CDR2 as FYNNEI. This CDR3 spans 12 amino acids. CDR3 DNA sequence: TGTGCCAGCACTATGCGGGACACTGAAGCTTTCTTT. Its protein product is CASTMRDTEAFF.